Listed here is a single T cell receptor (beta chain). The V gene's germline CDR1 is LNHDA and CDR2 SQIVND (reference sequence). CDR3 size: 15 residues. V lost 3 bases, J lost 1 base, and 10 bases lay in between. This record comes from a study of T cell changes during pregnancy in multiple sclerosis. The data were produced by immunoSEQ multiplex PCR, yet TCRdb's version contains in-frame clones alone and is incomplete. The sample lists about 80,000 clones; roughly nine tenths were seen once. The rearrangement links TRBV19 to TRBJ1-3; D call uncertain. Here the sequenced sample was peripheral blood, taken before pregnancy. The origin of this receptor is a female donor with multiple sclerosis, enrolled in a pregnancy study. CDR3 in amino acids: CASSIALLSGNTIYF. In DNA, the CDR3 is TGTGCCAGTAGTATCGCTTTACTTTCTGGAAACACCATATATTTT.